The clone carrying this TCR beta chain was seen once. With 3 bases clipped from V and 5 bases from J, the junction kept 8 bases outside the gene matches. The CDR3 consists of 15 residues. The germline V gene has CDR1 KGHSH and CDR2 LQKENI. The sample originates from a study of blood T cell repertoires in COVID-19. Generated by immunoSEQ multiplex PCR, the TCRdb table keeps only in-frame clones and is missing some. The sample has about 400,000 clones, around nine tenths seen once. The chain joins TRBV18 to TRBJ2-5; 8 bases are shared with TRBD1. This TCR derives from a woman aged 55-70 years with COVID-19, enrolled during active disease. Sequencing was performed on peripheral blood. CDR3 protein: CASSPAGGAWETQYF. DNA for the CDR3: TGTGCCAGCTCACCGGCAGGGGGCGCATGGGAGACCCAGTACTTC.